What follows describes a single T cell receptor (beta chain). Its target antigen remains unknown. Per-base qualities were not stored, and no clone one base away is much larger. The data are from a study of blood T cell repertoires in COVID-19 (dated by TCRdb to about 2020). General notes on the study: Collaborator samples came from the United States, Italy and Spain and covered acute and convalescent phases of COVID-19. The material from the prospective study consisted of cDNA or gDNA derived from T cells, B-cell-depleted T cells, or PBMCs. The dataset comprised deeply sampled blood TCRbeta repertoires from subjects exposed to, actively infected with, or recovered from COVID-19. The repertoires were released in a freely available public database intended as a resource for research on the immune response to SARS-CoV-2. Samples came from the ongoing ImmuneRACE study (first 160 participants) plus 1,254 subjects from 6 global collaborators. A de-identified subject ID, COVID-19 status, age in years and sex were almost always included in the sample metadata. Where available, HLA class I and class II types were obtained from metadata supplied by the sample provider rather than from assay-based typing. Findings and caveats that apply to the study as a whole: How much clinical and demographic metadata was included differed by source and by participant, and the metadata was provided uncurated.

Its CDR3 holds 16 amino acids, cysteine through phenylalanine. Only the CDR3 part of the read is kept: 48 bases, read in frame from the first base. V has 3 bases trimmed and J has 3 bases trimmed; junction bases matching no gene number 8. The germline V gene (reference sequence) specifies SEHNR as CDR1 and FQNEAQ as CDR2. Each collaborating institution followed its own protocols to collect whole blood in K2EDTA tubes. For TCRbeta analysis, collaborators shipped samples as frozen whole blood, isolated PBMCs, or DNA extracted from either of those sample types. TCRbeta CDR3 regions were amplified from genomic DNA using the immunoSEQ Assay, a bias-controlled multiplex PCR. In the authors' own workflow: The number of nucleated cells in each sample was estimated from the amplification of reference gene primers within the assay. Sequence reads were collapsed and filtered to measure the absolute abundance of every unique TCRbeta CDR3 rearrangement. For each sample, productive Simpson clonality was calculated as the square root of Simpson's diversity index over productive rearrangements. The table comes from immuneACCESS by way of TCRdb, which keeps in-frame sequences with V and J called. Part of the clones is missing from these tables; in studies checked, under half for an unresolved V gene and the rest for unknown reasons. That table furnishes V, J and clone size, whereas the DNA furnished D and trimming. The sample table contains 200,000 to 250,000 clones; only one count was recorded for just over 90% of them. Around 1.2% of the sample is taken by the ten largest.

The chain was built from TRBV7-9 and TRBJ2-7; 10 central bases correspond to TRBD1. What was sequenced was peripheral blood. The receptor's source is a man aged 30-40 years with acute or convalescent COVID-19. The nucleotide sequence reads TGTGCCAGCAGCTTCGTAACGGGACAGGGGAACTACGAGCAGTACTTC. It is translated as CASSFVTGQGNYEQYF.